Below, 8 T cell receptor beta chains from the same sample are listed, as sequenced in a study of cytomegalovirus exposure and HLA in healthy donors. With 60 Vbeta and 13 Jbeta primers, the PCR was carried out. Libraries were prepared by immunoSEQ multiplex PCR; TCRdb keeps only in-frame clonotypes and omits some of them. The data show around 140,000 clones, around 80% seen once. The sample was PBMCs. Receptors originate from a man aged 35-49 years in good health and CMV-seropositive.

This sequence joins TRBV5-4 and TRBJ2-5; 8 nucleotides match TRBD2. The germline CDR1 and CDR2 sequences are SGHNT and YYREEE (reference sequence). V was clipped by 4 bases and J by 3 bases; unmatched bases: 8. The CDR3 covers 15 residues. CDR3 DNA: TGTGCCAGCAGCCCGCCTGGGACTAGAAAAGAGACCCAGTACTTC. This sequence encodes CASSPPGTRKETQYF. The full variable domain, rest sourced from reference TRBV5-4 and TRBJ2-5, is ETGVTQSPTHLIKTRGQQVTLRCSSQSGHNTVSWYQQALGQGPQFIFQYYREEENGRGNFPPRFSGLQFPNYSSELNVNALELDDSALYLCASSPPGTRKETQYFGPGTRLLVL.

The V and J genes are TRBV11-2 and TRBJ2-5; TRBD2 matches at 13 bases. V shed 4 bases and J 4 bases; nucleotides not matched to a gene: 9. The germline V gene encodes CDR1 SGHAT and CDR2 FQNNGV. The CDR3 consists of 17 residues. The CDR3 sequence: CASSSDGGTSGVETQYF. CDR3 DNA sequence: TGTGCCAGCAGCTCTGATGGCGGGACTAGCGGGGTAGAGACCCAGTACTTC.

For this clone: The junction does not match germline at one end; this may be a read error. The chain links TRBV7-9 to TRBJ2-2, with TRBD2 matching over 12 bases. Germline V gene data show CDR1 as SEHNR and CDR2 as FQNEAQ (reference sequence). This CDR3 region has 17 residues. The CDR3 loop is CSSSYDGLAGSTGELFF. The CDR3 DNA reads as TGTTCCAGCAGCTATGACGGACTAGCGGGATCTACCGGGGAGCTGTTTTTT.

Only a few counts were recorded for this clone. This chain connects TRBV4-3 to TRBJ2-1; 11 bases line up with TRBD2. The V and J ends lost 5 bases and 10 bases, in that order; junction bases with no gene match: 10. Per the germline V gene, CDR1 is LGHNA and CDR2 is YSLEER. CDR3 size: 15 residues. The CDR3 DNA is TGCGCCAGCAGCTTTGGGACTAGCGGCCATAACGAGCAGTTCTTC. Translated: CASSFGTSGHNEQFF.

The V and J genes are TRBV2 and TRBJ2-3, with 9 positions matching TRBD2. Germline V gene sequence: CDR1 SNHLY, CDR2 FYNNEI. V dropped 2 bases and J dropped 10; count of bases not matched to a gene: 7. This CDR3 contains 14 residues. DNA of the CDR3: TGTGCCAGCAGTGAAAATGGCGGGAGGGCGGCGCAGTATTTT. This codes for CASSENGGRAAQYF.

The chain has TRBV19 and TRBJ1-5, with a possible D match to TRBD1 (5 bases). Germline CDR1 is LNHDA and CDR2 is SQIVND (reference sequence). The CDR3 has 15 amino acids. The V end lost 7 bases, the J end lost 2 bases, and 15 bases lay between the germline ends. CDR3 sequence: CASTLGHWGNQPQHF. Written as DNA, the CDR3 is TGTGCCAGTACCCTGGGGCACTGGGGCAATCAGCCCCAGCATTTT.

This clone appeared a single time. The CDR3: CASSLSPGWPQHF. CDR3 DNA sequence: TGTGCCAGCAGCTTAAGTCCAGGGTGGCCCCAGCATTTT. This chain links TRBV11-2 with TRBJ1-5; TRBD1 is a possible D gene (5 bases). V was trimmed by 2 bases and J by 9 bases, leaving 11 bases between them. The V gene's germline CDR1 is SGHAT and CDR2 FQNNGV. This CDR3 region has 13 residues. Full variable domain (missing parts from reference TRBV11-2 and TRBJ1-5): EAGVAQSPRYKIIEKRQSVAFWCNPISGHATLYWYQQILGQGPKLLIQFQNNGVVDDSQLPKDRFSAERLKGVDSTLKIQPAKLEDSAVYLCASSLSPGWPQHFGDGTRLSIL.

CDR3: CASSSGASGSYEQYF. CDR3 DNA: TGTGCCAGCTCGAGCGGGGCTAGCGGGTCCTACGAGCAGTACTTC. V and J are TRBV18 and TRBJ2-5, with 8 positions matching TRBD2. The DNA matches TRBJ2-7 better at its end, which makes the J call doubtful. Germline V gene lookup returns CDR1 KGHSH and CDR2 LQKENI. The length of the CDR3 is 15 residues.